Presented here are 28 T cell receptor beta chains from one specimen sequenced in a study of breast tumors, draining lymph nodes, adjacent tissues. Breast cancer patients provided tissue from their axillary draining lymph nodes. MiXCR, applied by TCRdb to the multiplex PCR reads, yields one record per CDR3 protein. In the table there are fewer than 300,000 distinct CDR3 sequences, around 32% of which are singletons. Specimen: axillary lymph node tissue. These receptors all come from a female donor with breast cancer. Some clones in this sample may be carry-over from other donors' samples.

As concerns this clonotype: The CDR3 ends on some other residue instead of the conserved phenylalanine or tryptophan, so this is likely a read error. The DNA is omitted, as the CDR3 cannot be located on it reliably, and the CDR3 follows TCRdb's listing. The V call is TRBV20-1, the J call TRBJ1-2; the table assigns TRBD1, which was not confirmed against the DNA. The CDR3 is 14 residues long, ends included. CDR1 is DFQATT, CDR2 SNEGSKA, per germline (reference sequence). CDR3 amino acids: CSARKTGTDYGYAL.

In its sample, this clonotype was seen a few times. This chain joins TRBV5-6 and TRBJ1-2; TRBD1 agrees at 7 bases. With 5 bases clipped from V and 4 bases from J, the junction kept 8 bases outside the gene matches. This CDR3 comprises 14 residues. Germline V gives CDR1 SGHDT, CDR2 YYEEEE. Written as DNA, the CDR3 is TGTGCCAGCAGACTTACAGGGGCCCGCTATGGCTACACCTTC. This gives the protein CASRLTGARYGYTF.

This clonotype was detected ten times or more. The chain links TRBV20-1 to TRBJ1-2; D possibly corresponds to TRBD1 (6 bases). Deletions cut 5 bases from V and 6 bases from J, with 16 bases between. This CDR3 spans 13 amino acids. The germline CDR1 and CDR2 sequences are DFQATT and SNEGSKA (reference sequence). CDR3 in amino acids: CSALTGTRDGYTF. CDR3 DNA: TGCAGTGCTTTGACCGGGACAAGGGATGGCTACACCTTC.

The chain uses TRBV5-4 and TRBJ2-5, with D possibly being TRBD1 (6 bases). Trimming took 4 bases from V and 5 from J, leaving 15 bases between them. CDR1 is SGHNT and CDR2 is YYREEE in the germline V gene (reference sequence). This CDR3 region has 14 residues. CDR3 loop: CASSPMGAAETQYF. The CDR3 coding sequence is TGTGCCAGCAGCCCGATGGGGGCCGCCGAGACCCAGTACTTC.

This clonotype was recorded a few times. The chain joins TRBV11-3 to TRBJ1-1, with D possibly matching TRBD1 (6 bases). This CDR3 is 13 amino acids long. V lost 5 bases to trimming and J lost 11 bases, with 18 bases between them. Germline CDR1 is SGHNT and CDR2 is YENEEA. CDR3 loop: CASSPGQPTWAFF. The CDR3 coding sequence is TGTGCCAGCAGCCCAGGACAGCCTACTTGGGCTTTCTTT.

This clonotype has ten or more counts. The chain recombines TRBV6-1 with TRBJ2-7, with D possibly being TRBD1 (5 bases). This CDR3 comprises 16 residues. V shed 6 bases and J shed 1 base, with 19 bases lying between them. Germline lookup yields CDR1 MNHNS and CDR2 SASEGT. For the CDR3, the DNA is TGTGCCAGCAGCGAAAGAGTCAGGGCTCTTTCCTACGAGCAGTACTTC. It yields the protein CASSERVRALSYEQYF.

Concerning this clonotype: This could be a read error, since a much larger clone is one nucleotide away. The chain carries TRBV6-6 and TRBJ2-3, with D uncertain. In germline, CDR1 is MNHNY, CDR2 SVGAGI (reference sequence). The CDR3 has 14 amino acids. CDR3 region: CASSYQAPTDTRYF. The CDR3 bases are TGTGCCAGCAGTTACCAGGCACCCACAGATACGCGGTATTTT.

This clonotype was counted ten times or more. The DNA for the CDR3 is TGTGCCAGCGCAACAGGGGGCAGCACCGGGGAGCTGTTTTTT. It yields the protein CASATGGSTGELFF. The rearrangement links TRBV25-1 to TRBJ2-2, with 9 bases that match TRBD1. J was trimmed by 4 bases and V by 8 bases; bases with no gene match: 5. The CDR3 covers 14 residues. Per germline, CDR1 MGHDK and CDR2 SYGVNS.

This clonotype was picked up many times. This rearrangement joins TRBV19 to TRBJ1-5; D unclear. This CDR3 spans 12 amino acids. V lost 4 bases and J 13 bases, leaving 14 bases between the germline ends. Germline V gene lookup returns CDR1 LNHDA and CDR2 SQIVND (reference sequence). CDR3 loop: CASSRSGSEQHF. As DNA, the CDR3 is TGTGCCAGTAGTAGGAGCGGAAGCGAACAGCATTTT. Together with reference TRBV19 and TRBJ1-5, the CDR3 gives the full variable domain: DGGITQSPKYLFRKEGQNVTLSCEQNLNHDAMYWYRQDPGQGLRLIYYSQIVNDFQKGDIAEGYSVSREKKESFPLTVTSAQKNPTAFYLCASSRSGSEQHFGDGTRLSIL.

This clonotype was found many times. V gene TRBV19 combines with J gene TRBJ1-3; D gene ambiguous. Germline values: CDR1 LNHDA, CDR2 SQIVND (reference sequence). The CDR3 is made up of 13 amino acids. V was cut by 5 bases and J by 2 bases, with 7 bases left in between. The CDR3 loop is CASSDWAGNTIYF. The CDR3, as DNA: TGTGCCAGTAGTGATTGGGCTGGAAACACCATATATTTT.

The chain has TRBV11-3 and TRBJ2-4; TRBD2 matches 11 bases. J gave up 0 bases and V 0 bases, and 7 bases lay outside the gene matches. The CDR3 spans 19 residues. The germline gives CDR1 SGHNT, CDR2 YENEEA. The CDR3 coding sequence is TGTGCCAGCAGCTTAGATGCCACTAGCGGGAGTCCAGCCAAAAACATTCAGTACTTC. Protein: CASSLDATSGSPAKNIQYF.

Concerning this clonotype: This could be a read error, since a much larger clone is one nucleotide away. The rearrangement joins TRBV14 to TRBJ1-6, with D possibly being TRBD1 (6 bases). Germline loops: CDR1 SGHDN, CDR2 FVKESK. This CDR3 has 15 amino acids. The CDR3 DNA reads as TGTGCCAGCAGTACAGGGAGCTCCTATAATTCACCCCCCCACTTT. This encodes CASSTGSSYNSPPHF.

This clonotype was counted at least ten times. The genes are TRBV20-1 and TRBJ2-5; D possibly corresponds to TRBD2 (5 bases). The CDR3 runs 11 residues. Trimming took off 8 bases at V and 5 bases at J, with 12 bases between the two ends. From germline, CDR1 is DFQATT and CDR2 SNEGSKA (reference sequence). CDR3 bases: TGCAGTTCGGCCCGCGGGGAGACCCAGTACTTC. It specifies CSSARGETQYF.

This clonotype was detected many times. The V gene is TRBV12-3 or TRBV12-4, the J gene TRBJ2-6; perhaps TRBD1 as D (6 bases). Trimming pared 5 bases from V and 1 base from J, leaving 6 bases between. The CDR3 is 14 residues long. CDR3 in amino acids: CASSGQSGANVLTF. CDR3 bases: TGTGCCAGCAGTGGACAGTCTGGGGCCAACGTCCTGACTTTC.

This clonotype occurred many times. This chain connects TRBV5-1 to TRBJ2-1, with TRBD2 identical over 10 bases. This CDR3 comprises 17 residues. Germline lookup yields CDR1 SGHRS and CDR2 YFSETQ. The J segment lost 4 bases and the V segment lost 0 bases, leaving 7 bases of the junction unmatched. The CDR3 here is CASSLGVLAGAYNEQFF. The CDR3 coding sequence is TGCGCCAGCAGCTTGGGAGTTCTAGCGGGAGCTTACAATGAGCAGTTCTTC.

This clonotype was counted a few times. A read error may be the cause here, since a much bigger clone is one base away. V is TRBV20-1 and J is TRBJ1-4; weak D call: TRBD1 (6 bases). This CDR3 is built from 13 residues. The germline V gene has CDR1 DFQATT and CDR2 SNEGSKA (reference sequence). This CDR3 is CSASQGLNETLFF. The CDR3 coding sequence is TGCAGTGCTAGTCAGGGGCTAAATGAAACACTGTTTTTT.

In its sample, this clonotype was seen many times. The rearrangement links TRBV5-1 to TRBJ2-1, with D tentatively TRBD1 (5 bases). The CDR3 sequence is 14 residues long. The V gene lost 0 bases and the J gene lost 9 bases, with 13 bases spanning the gap. Germline CDR1 reads SGHRS; CDR2 reads YFSETQ. The DNA for the CDR3 is TGCGCCAGCAGCTTGGTACAGGTTTCGGGTGAGCAGTTCTTC. It specifies CASSLVQVSGEQFF.

This clonotype was seen only once. The junction and the germline gene differ at one end; a read error may be behind it. The gene calls are TRBV18 and TRBJ2-7; no reliable D call. CDR1 is KGHSH, CDR2 LQKENI, per germline. The CDR3 is 13 residues long. The DNA of the CDR3 is TGTGCCAGCTCACCCTCAGGAACCTACGAGCGGTACTTC. It yields the protein CASSPSGTYERYF.

Many counts were recorded for this clonotype. V usage is TRBV27 and J usage is TRBJ2-1; TRBD1 agrees at 7 bases. CDR1 MNHEY and CDR2 SMNVEV come from the germline V gene (reference sequence). V was clipped by 1 base and J by 6 bases; unmatched bases: 6. CDR3 size: 15 residues. The CDR3 protein is CASSLWKGAGNEQFF. CDR3 DNA: TGTGCCAGCAGTTTATGGAAGGGGGCGGGCAATGAGCAGTTCTTC.

In its sample, this clonotype was seen many times. The chain combines TRBV12-3 or TRBV12-4 with TRBJ2-1, with D unclear. This CDR3 comprises 14 residues. With 6 bases removed from V and 0 bases from J, the gap between germline ends came to 9 bases. The chain's CDR3 is CASRSWSSYNEQFF. The CDR3 bases are TGTGCCAGCAGGTCTTGGAGCTCCTACAATGAGCAGTTCTTC.

For this clonotype: It is unclear where the CDR3 begins or ends on the DNA, so no DNA is shown, and the CDR3 is as TCRdb lists it. The chain combines TRBV19 with TRBJ1-3; the tabulated D call, TRBD1, remains unverified against the DNA. Both ends counted, the CDR3 spans 22 residues. Germline CDR1 is LNHDA and CDR2 is SQIVND (reference sequence). CDR3: CASKVASGGTQYFGPAGNTIYF.

This clonotype has at least ten counts. This sequence joins TRBV27 and TRBJ2-1, with 8 bases that match TRBD1. The CDR3 is 13 amino acids. Germline V CDR1 and CDR2: MNHEY, SMNVEV (reference sequence). The junction had 13 bases not matched to a gene; V was cut back by 6 bases and J by 15 bases. The chain's CDR3 is CASSRNSGQGWFF. In DNA, the CDR3 is TGTGCCAGCAGCCGGAACTCCGGACAGGGCTGGTTCTTC.

This clonotype was picked up many times. The rearrangement links TRBV20-1 to TRBJ2-1, with 11 bases identical to TRBD2. The V gene end was trimmed by 2 bases and the J gene end by 7 bases; junction bases not matched to a gene: 13. Per germline, CDR1 DFQATT and CDR2 SNEGSKA (reference sequence). This CDR3 contains 17 residues. CDR3 coding DNA: TGCAGTGCTAGAACCCACCTACTAGCGGGGGCTGGGAATGAGCAGTTCTTC. Residues: CSARTHLLAGAGNEQFF.

This clonotype was detected many times. The genes are TRBV10-1 and TRBJ2-3; D gene ambiguous. Per the germline V gene, CDR1 is WNHNN and CDR2 is SYGVQD (reference sequence). The CDR3 runs 13 residues. V shed 6 bases and J shed 4 bases, with 11 bases lying between them. This CDR3 reads CASSRDVPDTQYF. The CDR3 DNA is TGCGCCAGCAGCAGAGACGTTCCAGATACGCAGTATTTT.

About this clonotype itself: Given the absence of the conserved phenylalanine or tryptophan at the CDR3 end, a read error is likely. The genes are TRBV24-1 and TRBJ2-2; a possible D gene is TRBD1 (6 bases). Germline V gene sequence: CDR1 KGHDR, CDR2 SFDVKD. The CDR3 is made up of 18 amino acids. Between the trimmed V and J ends, which lost 4 bases and 3 bases, there was a span of 20 bases. The CDR3 is CATSDFPHRAKDTGELFL. In nucleotides, the CDR3 is TGTGCCACCAGTGACTTCCCTCACAGGGCGAAGGACACCGGGGAGCTGTTTCTT.

The chain uses TRBV6-5 and TRBJ1-6, with TRBD1 matching over 9 bases. CDR3 length equals 17 residues. Germline V CDR1 and CDR2: MNHEY, SVGAGI. V lost 4 bases and J lost 3; bases outside the gene matches: 7. CDR3 sequence reads: CASSWGQGGGYNSPLHF. The CDR3 DNA is TGTGCCAGCAGTTGGGGACAGGGAGGAGGCTATAATTCACCCCTCCACTTT.

This clonotype appeared many times. The V call is TRBV27, the J call TRBJ2-5; 7 nucleotides line up with TRBD1. J lost 2 bases, V lost 8 bases, and 11 bases had no gene match. Germline lookup yields CDR1 MNHEY and CDR2 SMNVEV (reference sequence). The CDR3 is 15 residues long. The CDR3 is CASQLTPGQQETQYF. The CDR3 coding sequence is TGTGCCAGCCAACTCACCCCGGGACAGCAAGAGACCCAGTACTTC.

The V call is TRBV5-6, the J call TRBJ2-1, with D possibly TRBD1 on 6 matching bases. V lost 0 bases and J 0 bases, leaving 13 bases between the germline ends. CDR3 size: 17 residues. CDR1 SGHDT and CDR2 YYEEEE come from the germline V gene. Here the CDR3 reads CASSLDPRQASYNEQFF. The CDR3 coding sequence is TGTGCCAGCAGCTTGGATCCCAGACAGGCCTCCTACAATGAGCAGTTCTTC.